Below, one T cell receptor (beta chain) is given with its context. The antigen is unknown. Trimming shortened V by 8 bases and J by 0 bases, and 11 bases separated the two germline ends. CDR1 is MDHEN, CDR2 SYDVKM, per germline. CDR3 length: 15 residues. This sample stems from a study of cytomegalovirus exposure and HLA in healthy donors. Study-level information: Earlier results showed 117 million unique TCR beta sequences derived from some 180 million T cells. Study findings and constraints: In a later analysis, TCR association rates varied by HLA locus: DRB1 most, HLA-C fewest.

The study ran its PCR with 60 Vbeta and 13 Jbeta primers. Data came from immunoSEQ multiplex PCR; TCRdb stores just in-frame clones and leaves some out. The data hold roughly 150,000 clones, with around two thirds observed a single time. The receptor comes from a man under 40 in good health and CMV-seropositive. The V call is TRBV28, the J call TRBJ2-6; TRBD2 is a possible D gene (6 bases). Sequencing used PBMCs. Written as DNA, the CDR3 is TGTGCCAGCTTCGCGGGGAGCTCTGGGGCCAACGTCCTGACTTTC. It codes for CASFAGSSGANVLTF.